This TCR beta chain emerged from a study of blood T cell repertoires in COVID-19. Assay: immunoSEQ multiplex PCR; the TCRdb copy retains only in-frame clones and omits some. Here the sample spans approximately 190,000 clones, approximately 82% being singletons. This clone showed up just once. V gave up 4 bases and J gave up 1 base; unmatched junction bases: 15. The CDR3 runs to 18 residues. Germline V gives CDR1 MNHEY, CDR2 SVGEGT. The chain recombines TRBV6-2 or TRBV6-3 with TRBJ1-1; TRBD1 matches at 7 bases. The source is a woman aged 55-70 years with acute COVID-19. Sequenced input: PBMCs or T cells enriched from blood (not recorded which). The CDR3 loop reads CASSSHRQGMVRNTEAFF. CDR3 bases: TGTGCCAGCAGTTCTCATCGACAGGGTATGGTAAGGAACACTGAAGCTTTCTTT.